These T cell receptor beta chains were read from a single sample in a study of CD8+CD57+ T cells in acquired aplastic anemia. Via MiXCR, TCRdb re-called the reads, giving one row per CDR3 protein. The table lists some 190,000 distinct CDR3 sequences, less than 55% of them singletons. Sequencing was done on a sample of sorted CD4+, CD8+, or CD8+CD57+ T cells (not recorded which) from PBMCs. These TCRs come from a human donor in good health. The CDR3 runs from the conserved cysteine through the conserved F or W. The D gene is left open where the match is weak.

v_call: TRBV9; j_call: TRBJ1-1; d_call: .; cdr3_aa: CASGQQTNTEAFF
v_call: TRBV20-1; j_call: TRBJ2-7; d_call: .; cdr3_aa: CSASPPRVGEQYF
v_call: TRBV11-1; j_call: TRBJ2-7; d_call: TRBD1; cdr3_aa: CAGRREGPTTGTGDYEQYF
v_call: TRBV19; j_call: TRBJ2-3; d_call: .; cdr3_aa: CASSRGGSTDTQYF
v_call: TRBV15; j_call: TRBJ2-7; d_call: .; cdr3_aa: CATSRDQAAREQYF
v_call: TRBV6-1; j_call: TRBJ2-1; d_call: .; cdr3_aa: CASSVETSSSYNEQFF
v_call: TRBV10-3; j_call: TRBJ2-2; d_call: .; cdr3_aa: CAISANTGELFF
v_call: TRBV24-1; j_call: TRBJ2-2; d_call: .; cdr3_aa: CATSGGQGGTGELFF
v_call: TRBV20-1; j_call: TRBJ2-7; d_call: TRBD1; cdr3_aa: CSARGRQGVGEQYF
v_call: TRBV5-1; j_call: TRBJ2-3; d_call: TRBD2; cdr3_aa: CASSLAPAQGLAGVQYF